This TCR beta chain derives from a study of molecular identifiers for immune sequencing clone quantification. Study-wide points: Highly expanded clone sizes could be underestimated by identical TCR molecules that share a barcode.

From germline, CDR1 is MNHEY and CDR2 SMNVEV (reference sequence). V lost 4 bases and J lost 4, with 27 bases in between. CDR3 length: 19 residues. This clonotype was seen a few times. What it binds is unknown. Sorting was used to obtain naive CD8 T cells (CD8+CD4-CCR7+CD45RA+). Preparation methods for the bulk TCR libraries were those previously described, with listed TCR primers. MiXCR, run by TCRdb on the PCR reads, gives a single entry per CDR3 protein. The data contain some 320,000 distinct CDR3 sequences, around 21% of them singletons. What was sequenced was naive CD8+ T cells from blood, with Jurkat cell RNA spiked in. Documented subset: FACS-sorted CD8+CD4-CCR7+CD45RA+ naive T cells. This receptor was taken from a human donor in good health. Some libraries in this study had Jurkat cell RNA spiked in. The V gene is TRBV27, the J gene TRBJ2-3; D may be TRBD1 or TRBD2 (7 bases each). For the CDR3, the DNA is TGTGCCAGCAGTTCAAAGAGGGAGGGGGCTGGGCTAGTCCCAGATACGCAGTATTTT. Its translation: CASSSKREGAGLVPDTQYF.